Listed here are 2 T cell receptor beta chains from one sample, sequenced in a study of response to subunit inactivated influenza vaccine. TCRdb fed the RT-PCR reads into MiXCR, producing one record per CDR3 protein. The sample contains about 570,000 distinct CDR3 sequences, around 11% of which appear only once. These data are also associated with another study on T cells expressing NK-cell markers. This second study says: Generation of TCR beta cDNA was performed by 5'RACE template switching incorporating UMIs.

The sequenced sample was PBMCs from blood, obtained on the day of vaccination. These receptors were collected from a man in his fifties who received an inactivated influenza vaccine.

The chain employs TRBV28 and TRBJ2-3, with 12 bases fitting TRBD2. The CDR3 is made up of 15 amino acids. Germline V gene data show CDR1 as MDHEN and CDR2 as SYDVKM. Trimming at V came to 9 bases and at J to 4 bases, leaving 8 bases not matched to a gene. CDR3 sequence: CASRTSGIGADTQYF. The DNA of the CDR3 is TGTGCCAGTAGGACTAGCGGGATAGGGGCAGATACGCAGTATTTT.

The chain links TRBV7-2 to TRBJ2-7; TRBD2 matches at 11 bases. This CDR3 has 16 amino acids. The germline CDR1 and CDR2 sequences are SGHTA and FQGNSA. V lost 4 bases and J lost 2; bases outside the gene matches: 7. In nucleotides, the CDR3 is TGTGCCAGCAGCTCCCCCTTAGCGGGAGGGCCCTACGAGCAGTACTTC. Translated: CASSSPLAGGPYEQYF. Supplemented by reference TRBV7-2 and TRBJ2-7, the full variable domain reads GAGVSQSPSNKVTEKGKDVELRCDPISGHTALYWYRQSLGQGLEFLIYFQGNSAPDKSGLPSDRFSAERTGGSVSTLTIQRTQQEDSAVYLCASSSPLAGGPYEQYFGPGTRLTVT.